Below are 18 T cell receptor beta chains sequenced from a single sample in a study of blood T cell repertoires in COVID-19. Assay used: immunoSEQ multiplex PCR; TCRdb lists only in-frame clones, some missing. The table records around 300,000 clones, 80% to 90% of them present only once. Sequencing input: peripheral blood. The source is a woman aged 70-85 years with COVID-19, enrolled during active disease.

The DNA for the CDR3 is TGTGCCAGCAGCCTAAATGGTGGGAACACTGAAGCTTTCTTT. This translates into CASSLNGGNTEAFF. The chain uses TRBV11-3 and TRBJ1-1; D unclear. The germline gives CDR1 SGHNT, CDR2 YENEEA. The length of the CDR3 is 14 residues. The ends were cut back, 5 bases at V and 1 base at J, with 11 bases in the middle.

The genes are TRBV4-1 and TRBJ1-3; possibly TRBD1 for D (5 bases). This CDR3 region has 15 residues. Germline V lookup: CDR1 MGHRA, CDR2 YSYEKL. V was clipped by 2 bases and J by 0 bases, with 8 bases between them. The CDR3 spells CASSQSGGSGNTIYF. CDR3 nucleotide sequence: TGCGCCAGCAGCCAATCGGGGGGCTCTGGAAACACCATATATTTT.

The V and J genes are TRBV6-2 or TRBV6-3 and TRBJ1-5; perhaps TRBD1 as D (6 bases). CDR1 is MNHEY and CDR2 is SVGEGT in the germline V gene. Trimming stripped 2 bases from V and 7 bases from J, with 12 bases between. CDR3 length equals 14 residues. This CDR3 reads CASSYAGVGQPQHF. CDR3 DNA sequence: TGTGCCAGCAGTTACGCAGGGGTAGGCCAGCCCCAGCATTTT.

This chain joins TRBV9 and TRBJ2-5, with D possibly matching TRBD2 (5 bases). The CDR3 sequence is 15 residues long. Germline CDR1 SGDLS, CDR2 YYNGEE. Trimming removed 0 bases from V and 1 base from J, with 10 bases in between. Here the CDR3 DNA reads TGTGCCAGCAGCGTAGTGGCGGGCCCCCAAGAGACCCAGTACTTC. Its translation is CASSVVAGPQETQYF.

This chain uses TRBV2 with TRBJ1-4, with D possibly matching TRBD1 (5 bases). The CDR3 contains 14 residues. The V gene lost 4 bases and the J gene lost 4 bases, with 10 bases spanning the gap. The germline CDR1 and CDR2 sequences are SNHLY and FYNNEI. CDR3 DNA: TGTGCCAGCAGTGGACAGTTAATTAATGAAAAACTGTTTTTT. Protein sequence: CASSGQLINEKLFF.

This clone was found once. This chain connects TRBV6-5 to TRBJ1-2, with TRBD1 as a possible D gene (6 bases). CDR3 length equals 14 residues. The V end was cut by 8 bases, the J end by 6 bases, with 19 bases between. CDR1 is MNHEY and CDR2 is SVGAGI in the germline V gene. The CDR3 coding sequence is TGTGCCAGCCTCTCCTACAGGGACGGGCATGGCTACACCTTC. Translating it yields CASLSYRDGHGYTF.

The chain uses TRBV5-3 and TRBJ2-7, with D maybe TRBD2 (7 bases). TRBV5-3 is an ORF for which the function is uncertain. Trimming cost V 1 base and J 7 bases, with 21 bases left between them. The CDR3 totals 16 residues. The CDR3 protein is CARSLYGGPFRSEQYF. The CDR3 DNA sequence: TGTGCCAGAAGCTTGTACGGGGGGCCCTTTCGATCGGAGCAGTACTTC.

Only one count was recorded for this clone. V and J are TRBV21-1 and TRBJ2-3; TRBD2, the D gene given by the table, was not confirmed from the DNA. TRBV21-1 is given as a pseudogene. CDR3 length: 15 residues. The CDR3, as DNA: TGTGCCAGCAGCGCCGCGGGGGGCCACCGGAATACGCAGTATTTT. Its protein is CASSAAGGHRNTQYF.

The J gene is TRBJ2-3, the V gene TRBV9; the match to TRBD2 covers 11 bases. The CDR3 is 15 residues long. The junction had 5 bases not matched to a gene; V was cut back by 4 bases and J by 4 bases. Germline CDR1 is SGDLS and CDR2 is YYNGEE. The CDR3 DNA is TGTGCCAGCAGCCTTAGCGGGGGGGCATCAGATACGCAGTATTTT. Protein: CASSLSGGASDTQYF. Based on the CDR3 plus reference TRBV9 and TRBJ2-3, the full variable domain is DSGVTQTPKHLITATGQRVTLRCSPRSGDLSVYWYQQSLDQGLQFLIQYYNGEERAKGNILERFSAQQFPDLHSELNLSSLELGDSALYFCASSLSGGASDTQYFGPGTRLTVL.

The chain links TRBV6-1 to TRBJ1-6; D is unclear. V was cut by 1 base and J by 10 bases, with 11 bases left in between. The CDR3 runs to 14 residues. CDR1 MNHNS and CDR2 SASEGT come from the germline V gene. CDR3 nucleotide sequence: TGTGCCAGCAGTGAAGAGGGAGGGAAATCACCCCTCCACTTT. Its protein is CASSEEGGKSPLHF.

The V and J genes are TRBV7-9 and TRBJ2-3; the match to TRBD2 covers 9 bases. The CDR3 covers 15 residues. CDR1 and CDR2 from the germline V gene are SEHNR and FQNEAQ (reference sequence). Trimming removed 1 base from V and 3 bases from J; junction bases left unmatched: 2. The CDR3 loop reads CASSLGGLATDTQYF. The CDR3 DNA is TGTGCCAGCAGCTTAGGGGGACTAGCTACAGATACGCAGTATTTT.

CDR3 amino acids: CSVGTPRGEAFF. The CDR3 DNA sequence: TGCAGCGTTGGGACACCCAGGGGTGAAGCTTTCTTT. The V call is TRBV29-1, the J call TRBJ1-1; the D gene is possibly TRBD1 (6 bases). This CDR3 region has 12 residues. Per the germline V gene, CDR1 is SQVTM and CDR2 is ANQGSEA. The V and J ends lost 4 bases and 7 bases respectively, with 13 bases between them.

This chain links TRBV28 with TRBJ2-5; D not certain. CDR1 and CDR2 (germline): MDHEN, SYDVKM. Trimming took 3 bases from V and 4 from J, leaving 6 bases between them. The CDR3 contains 12 residues. This CDR3 reads CASSFVGETQYF. In DNA, the CDR3 is TGTGCCAGCAGTTTTGTCGGAGAGACCCAGTACTTC.

V is TRBV3-1 (or the pseudogene TRBV3-2) and J is TRBJ2-7; 14 bases agree with TRBD2. Unmatched junction bases numbered 13, after V lost 3 bases and J lost 0 bases. Germline CDR1 LGHDT, CDR2 YNNKEL (reference sequence). CDR3 length equals 20 residues. The CDR3 loop is CASSQYSQGLAGVYSYEQYF. The CDR3 DNA is TGTGCCAGCAGCCAGTACTCCCAGGGACTAGCGGGGGTCTACTCCTACGAGCAGTACTTC.

The chain uses TRBV9 and TRBJ2-2; a weak D match, TRBD1 (5 bases). The CDR3 is 16 residues long. The germline CDR1 and CDR2 sequences are SGDLS and YYNGEE. V was cut by 0 bases and J by 6 bases, with 15 bases left in between. CDR3 coding DNA: TGTGCCAGCAGCGTAGATCAGGGTGGACGGGCCGGGGAGCTGTTTTTT. It is translated as CASSVDQGGRAGELFF. The whole variable domain, filled in from reference TRBV9 and TRBJ2-2, reads DSGVTQTPKHLITATGQRVTLRCSPRSGDLSVYWYQQSLDQGLQFLIQYYNGEERAKGNILERFSAQQFPDLHSELNLSSLELGDSALYFCASSVDQGGRAGELFFGEGSRLTVL.

The chain is built from TRBV20-1 and TRBJ1-2; D is possibly TRBD1 (5 bases). The V and J ends lost 3 bases and 6 bases respectively, with 23 bases between them. The length of the CDR3 is 16 residues. In germline, CDR1 is DFQATT, CDR2 SNEGSKA (reference sequence). The CDR3 spells CSASEQGTPGADGYTF. For the CDR3, the DNA is TGCAGTGCTAGTGAGCAAGGGACTCCAGGAGCGGATGGCTACACCTTC.

The chain links TRBV7-9 to TRBJ2-7; 7 bases map to TRBD1. Germline V lookup: CDR1 SEHNR, CDR2 FQNEAQ (reference sequence). Losses at the gene ends were 5 bases for V and 0 bases for J; bases not matched to a gene: 1. The CDR3 sequence is 13 residues long. The CDR3 nucleotides read TGTGCCAGCAGCGGACAGGACTCCTACGAGCAGTACTTC. Protein: CASSGQDSYEQYF.

V usage is TRBV7-2 and J usage is TRBJ1-2; D may be TRBD1 (6 bases). The germline V and J ends were trimmed by 5 bases and 4 bases, with 11 bases remaining between them. The CDR3 is made up of 13 amino acids. The V gene's germline CDR1 is SGHTA and CDR2 FQGNSA. CDR3 nucleotide sequence: TGTGCCAGCAGCACGAGACAGGTCTATGGCTACACCTTC. This translates into CASSTRQVYGYTF.